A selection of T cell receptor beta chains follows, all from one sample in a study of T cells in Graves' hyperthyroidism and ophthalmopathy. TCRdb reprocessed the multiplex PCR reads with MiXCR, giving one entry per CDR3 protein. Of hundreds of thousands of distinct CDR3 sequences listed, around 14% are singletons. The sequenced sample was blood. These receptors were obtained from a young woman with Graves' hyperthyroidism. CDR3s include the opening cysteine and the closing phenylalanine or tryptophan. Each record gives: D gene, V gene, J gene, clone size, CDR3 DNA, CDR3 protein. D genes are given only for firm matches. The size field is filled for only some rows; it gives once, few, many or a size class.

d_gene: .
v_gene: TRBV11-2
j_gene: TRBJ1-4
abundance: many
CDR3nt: TGTGCCAGCAGCCCCAATATCGCAACTAATGAAAAACTGTTTTTT
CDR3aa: CASSPNIATNEKLFF

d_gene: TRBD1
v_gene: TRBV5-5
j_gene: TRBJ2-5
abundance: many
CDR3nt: TGTGCCAGCAGCGTGGGGACAGGGGGCCAGTACTTC
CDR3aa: CASSVGTGGQYF

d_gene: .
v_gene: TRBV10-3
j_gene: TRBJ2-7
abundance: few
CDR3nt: TGTGCCACGAGCTCAGGGGCCCCCGAGCAGTACTTC
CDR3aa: CATSSGAPEQYF

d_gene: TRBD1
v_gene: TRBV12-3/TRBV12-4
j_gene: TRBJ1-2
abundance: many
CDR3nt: TGTGCCAGCACCTCGACAGGGTCGACTTATGGCTACACCTTC
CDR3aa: CASTSTGSTYGYTF

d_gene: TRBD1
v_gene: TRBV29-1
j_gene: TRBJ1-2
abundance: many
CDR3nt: TGCAGCGACGACAGGGAGTATGGCTACACCTTC
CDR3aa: CSDDREYGYTF

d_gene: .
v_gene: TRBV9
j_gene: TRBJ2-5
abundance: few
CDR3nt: TGTGCCAGCAGCGTAGGCCCCCTAGGCCAAGAGACCCAGTACTTC
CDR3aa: CASSVGPLGQETQYF

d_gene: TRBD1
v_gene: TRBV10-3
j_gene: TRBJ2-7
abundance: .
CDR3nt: TGTGCCATTAACCGGGACAGGGGGACCTACGAGCAGTACTTC
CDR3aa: CAINRDRGTYEQYF

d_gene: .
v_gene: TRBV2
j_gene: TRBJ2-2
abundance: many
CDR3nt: TGTGCCAGCAGGGGGGGCCCCGGTGCGAACACCGGGGAGCTGTTTTTT
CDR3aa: CASRGGPGANTGELFF

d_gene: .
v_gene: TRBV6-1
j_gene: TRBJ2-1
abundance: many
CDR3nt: TGTGCCAGCAGTCGAACCCGAGGGGGGCCCTACAATGAGCAGTTCTTC
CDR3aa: CASSRTRGGPYNEQFF

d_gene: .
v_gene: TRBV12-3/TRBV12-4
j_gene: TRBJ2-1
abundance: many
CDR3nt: TGTGCCAGCAGTTTGGATAGCGGAGATGAGCAGTTCTTC
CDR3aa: CASSLDSGDEQFF

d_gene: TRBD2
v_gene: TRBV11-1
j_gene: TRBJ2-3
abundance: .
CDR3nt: TGTGCCAGCAGCTTAGTCTCTACTAGCGGGGGGACTTTCACAGATACGCAGTATTTT
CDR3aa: CASSLVSTSGGTFTDTQYF

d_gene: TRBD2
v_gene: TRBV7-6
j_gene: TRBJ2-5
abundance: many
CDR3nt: TGTGCCAGCAGCTTAGCGGGACTAGCGGGAGTAGGGGAGACCCAGTACTTC
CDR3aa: CASSLAGLAGVGETQYF

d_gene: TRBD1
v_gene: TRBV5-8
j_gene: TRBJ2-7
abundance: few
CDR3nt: TGTGCCAGCAGCCTCGGGACAGATACATACGAGCAGTACTTC
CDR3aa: CASSLGTDTYEQYF

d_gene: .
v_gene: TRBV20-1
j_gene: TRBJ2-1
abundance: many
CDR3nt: TGCAGTGCCCTCCGGGACCCGTCAGATGAGCAGTTCTTC
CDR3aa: CSALRDPSDEQFF

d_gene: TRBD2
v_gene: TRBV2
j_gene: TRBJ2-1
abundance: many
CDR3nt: TGTGCCAGCAGTCGGACTAGCGCGGGTGAGCAGTTCTTC
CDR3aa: CASSRTSAGEQFF

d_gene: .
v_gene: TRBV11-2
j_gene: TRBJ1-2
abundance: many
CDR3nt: TGTGCCAGCAGCTTAGATCAGGACCACTATGGCTACACCTTC
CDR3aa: CASSLDQDHYGYTF

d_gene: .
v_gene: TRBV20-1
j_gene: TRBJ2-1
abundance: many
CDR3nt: TGCAGTGCTCAGATAGGGACTCTTCTATCCTACAATGAGCAGTTCTTC
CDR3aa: CSAQIGTLLSYNEQFF

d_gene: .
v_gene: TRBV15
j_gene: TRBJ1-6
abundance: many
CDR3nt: TGTGCCACCAGCAGCTCCAGGGTTTCTTCACCCCTCCACTTT
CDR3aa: CATSSSRVSSPLHF

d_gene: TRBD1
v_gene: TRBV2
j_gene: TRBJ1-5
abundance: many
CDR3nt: TGTGCCGGCGGACAGGGAAGGCAGCCCCAGCATTTT
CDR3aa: CAGGQGRQPQHF

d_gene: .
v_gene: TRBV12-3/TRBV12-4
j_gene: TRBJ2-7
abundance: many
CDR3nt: TGTGCCAGCAGCTCCAGAGGTGCGGGGCACTACGAGCAGTACTTC
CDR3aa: CASSSRGAGHYEQYF

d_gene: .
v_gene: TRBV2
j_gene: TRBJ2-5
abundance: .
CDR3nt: TGTGCCAGCAACCGGGGAGGAGAGACCCAGTACTTC
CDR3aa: CASNRGGETQYF

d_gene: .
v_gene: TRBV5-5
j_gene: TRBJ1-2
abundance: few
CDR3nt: TGTGCCAGCAGCCCAGAGGGTCCCAGGAATCCCTATGGCTACACCTTC
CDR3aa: CASSPEGPRNPYGYTF

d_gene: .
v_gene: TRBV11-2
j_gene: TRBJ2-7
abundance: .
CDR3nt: TGTGCCAGCAGGTACGGCCCCACCTACGAGCAGTACTTC
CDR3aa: CASRYGPTYEQYF

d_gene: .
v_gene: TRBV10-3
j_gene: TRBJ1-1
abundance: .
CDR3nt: TGTGCCATCAGTGAGTCGTTGTCTGAAGCTTTCTTT
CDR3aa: CAISESLSEAFF

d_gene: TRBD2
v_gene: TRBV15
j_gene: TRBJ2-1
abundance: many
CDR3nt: TGTGCCACCTCCACGGGGGCGGGAGGTTACAATGAGCAGTTCTTC
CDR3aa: CATSTGAGGYNEQFF

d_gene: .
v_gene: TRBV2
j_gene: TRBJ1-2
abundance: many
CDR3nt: TGTGCCAGCAGTGGCGAAGGGACCTATGGCTACACCTTC
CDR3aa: CASSGEGTYGYTF